This note documents a single T cell receptor (beta chain) sequence. Antigen unknown. The data are from a study of beta chain features in type 1 diabetes. Study information: In all, more than 90,000,000 sorted cells from all samples were analyzed. Overall study findings and caveats: Patients with Type 1 diabetes showed moderately but significantly shorter TCRB CDR3s in all four CD4+ subsets. The naive, central memory and Treg TCRB repertoires of patients appeared to be more similar to one another than those of healthy donors. Using cDNA template may skew counts toward highly expressing activated cells.

As every portion of the isolated RNA was reverse transcribed, the sequencing read expressed TCRB transcripts. Here immunoSEQ multiplex PCR was the method, and the copy in TCRdb shows in-frame clones only, minus some. There are hundreds of thousands of clones in the sample; roughly an eighth occur only once, and roughly 0.04% lies in the top ten. The authors sorted CD4+ naive, central memory, regulatory and stem cell-like memory cells via CD45RO/CCR7/CD25/CD127/CD95/CD27. The sequenced sample consisted of naive CD4+ T cells from blood. This sequence originates from a man younger than 35 with type 1 diabetes.

DNA for the CDR3: TGTGCCTGGAGTGTAAGCGGGGGGTTCGATACGCAGTATTTT. Protein sequence: CAWSVSGGFDTQYF. The chain uses TRBV30 and TRBJ2-3; TRBD2 agrees at 9 bases. Germline CDR1 GTSNPN, CDR2 SVGIG (reference sequence). The CDR3 is 14 amino acids. Germline trimming cut 0 bases from V and 6 bases from J; bases unmatched to any gene: 4.